These 20 T cell receptor beta chains came from one sample sequenced in a study of Graves' ophthalmopathy and Graves' hyperthyroidism. Using RNA transcripts, the TCR beta CDR3 regions were amplified. The first round was an RT-PCR with HTBI primers, and the second round was a multiplex PCR. TCRdb re-derived calls from the multiplex PCR reads in MiXCR, one entry per CDR3 protein. This table has 400,000 to 450,000 distinct CDR3 sequences, over 20% appearing once. Material: peripheral blood. The receptors were gathered from a young woman with stable Graves' hyperthyroidism.

At least ten counts were recorded for this clonotype. This chain connects TRBV2 to TRBJ2-7, with D perhaps TRBD2 (5 bases). Germline CDR1 SNHLY, CDR2 FYNNEI. The V end lost 5 bases, the J end lost 7 bases, and 9 bases lay between the germline ends. The CDR3 runs 11 residues. CDR3 in DNA: TGTGCCAGCAGTCCCGGCGGGGAGCAGTACTTC. This sequence encodes CASSPGGEQYF.

At least ten counts were recorded for this clonotype. The chain recombines TRBV6-1 with TRBJ2-5; maybe TRBD2 (5 bases). The CDR3 has 13 residues. Germline assignment: CDR1 MNHNS and CDR2 SASEGT. Trimming cost V 4 bases and J 4 bases, with 10 bases left between them. The CDR3 here is CASSGLRGETQYF. In DNA form, the CDR3 reads TGTGCCAGCAGTGGACTCCGGGGAGAGACCCAGTACTTC.

This clonotype was observed at least ten times. The chain employs TRBV5-1 and TRBJ2-7; possibly TRBD2 for D (6 bases). The CDR3 runs 16 residues. In germline, CDR1 is SGHRS, CDR2 YFSETQ. The V end lost 3 bases, the J end lost 0 bases, and 16 bases lay between the germline ends. In DNA form, the CDR3 reads TGCGCCAGCAGCTGGATGTCCGGGACTGGCTCCTACGAGCAGTACTTC. Its protein is CASSWMSGTGSYEQYF.

This clonotype appeared many times. The chain recombines TRBV20-1 with TRBJ1-2; D gene ambiguous. Between the trimmed V and J ends, which lost 6 bases and 8 bases, there was a span of 16 bases. The germline gives CDR1 DFQATT, CDR2 SNEGSKA (reference sequence). The CDR3 is made up of 12 amino acids. The CDR3 loop is CSAKGWTEGYTF. CDR3 nucleotides: TGCAGTGCCAAAGGCTGGACGGAAGGCTACACCTTC.

This clonotype was seen repeatedly, ten times or more. The chain employs TRBV6-1 and TRBJ2-6; D not resolved. Trimming left V 7 bases short and J 0 bases short, with 10 bases between. The CDR3 length is 15 residues. Germline V CDR1 and CDR2: MNHNS, SASEGT. The CDR3 loop reads CASTWASSGANVLTF. In DNA form, the CDR3 reads TGTGCCAGCACCTGGGCCTCCTCTGGGGCCAACGTCCTGACTTTC.

This clonotype was picked up many times. The chain has TRBV12-3 or TRBV12-4 and TRBJ2-5; D is ambiguous. Trimming removed 6 bases from V and 5 bases from J, with 10 bases in between. The CDR3 covers 12 residues. CDR3 protein: CASSRPRETQYF. The CDR3 bases are TGTGCCAGCAGCCGACCCCGGGAGACCCAGTACTTC.

This clonotype has at least ten counts. This chain uses TRBV28 with TRBJ1-1; TRBD1 might be the D (6 bases). In germline, CDR1 is MDHEN, CDR2 SYDVKM. The CDR3 runs to 12 residues. Trimming took off 3 bases at V and 11 bases at J, with 13 bases between the two ends. CDR3 loop: CASSFLGGRAFF. The CDR3 nucleotides are TGTGCCAGCAGTTTCCTGGGGGGGCGTGCTTTCTTT.

The J gene is TRBJ2-2, the V gene TRBV10-3; D ambiguous. The germline CDR1 and CDR2 sequences are ENHRY and SYGVKD. The CDR3 sequence is 13 residues long. Between the trimmed V and J ends, which lost 7 bases and 2 bases, there was a span of 8 bases. For the CDR3, the DNA is TGTGCCATCAAAGAATACAACACCGGGGAGCTGTTTTTT. Amino acid sequence: CAIKEYNTGELFF.

This clonotype has at least ten counts. The rearrangement links TRBV6-5 to TRBJ2-5; TRBD2 matches 7 bases. In germline, CDR1 is MNHEY, CDR2 SVGAGI. J was trimmed by 2 bases and V by 7 bases; bases with no gene match: 7. CDR3 size: 14 residues. CDR3 DNA: TGTGCCAGCACGTCGCCTAGCGGACAAGAGACCCAGTACTTC. As protein: CASTSPSGQETQYF.

This clonotype was seen many times. This chain links TRBV6-2 or TRBV6-3 with TRBJ1-5, with 9 bases fitting TRBD1. In germline, CDR1 is MNHEY, CDR2 SVGEGT. This CDR3 region has 15 residues. J lost 0 bases, V lost 5 bases, and 2 bases had no gene match. The CDR3 here is CASSGTGTSNQPQHF. The CDR3 DNA reads TGTGCCAGCAGTGGGACAGGGACTAGCAATCAGCCCCAGCATTTT.

This clonotype was seen ten or more times. The gene calls are TRBV12-3 or TRBV12-4 and TRBJ1-5; no clear D gene. The CDR3 has 12 amino acids. V gave up 5 bases and J gave up 5 bases, with 7 bases separating them. CDR3 loop: CASSHLDQPQHF. CDR3 in DNA: TGTGCCAGCAGTCACCTGGATCAGCCCCAGCATTTT.

In this sample, this clonotype turned up many times. The rearrangement uses TRBV6-5 and TRBJ1-1; tentatively, D is TRBD1 (5 bases). V was trimmed by 0 bases and J by 5 bases, leaving 10 bases between them. Germline CDR1 and CDR2: MNHEY and SVGAGI. The length of the CDR3 is 14 residues. The CDR3 DNA follows: TGTGCCAGCAGTTACTCCGGGGGTGGGACTGAAGCTTTCTTT. It is translated as CASSYSGGGTEAFF.

This clonotype occurred many times. A read error may account for a junction end that differs from germline. V usage is TRBV15 and J usage is TRBJ1-1; 8 nucleotides agree with TRBD1. CDR1 and CDR2 (germline): LNHNV, YYDKDF (reference sequence). This CDR3 is built from 14 residues. CDR3 in amino acids: CATSRVGDRGDTHF. The CDR3 nucleotides are TGTGCCACCAGCAGAGTCGGAGACAGGGGCGACACTCACTTT.

This clonotype was recorded at least ten times. CDR3 sequence reads: CAWMPGTSSGIQYF. For the CDR3, the DNA is TGTGCCTGGATGCCCGGGACTAGCTCGGGCATTCAGTACTTC. This chain joins TRBV30 and TRBJ2-4, with 9 bases aligning to TRBD2. CDR1 is GTSNPN, CDR2 SVGIG, per germline (reference sequence). There are 14 residues in the CDR3. With 4 bases clipped from V and 9 bases from J, the junction kept 10 bases outside the gene matches.

The sample holds many counts of this clonotype. The gene calls are TRBV7-2 and TRBJ2-7, with TRBD2 matching over 8 bases. Germline assignment: CDR1 SGHTA and CDR2 FQGNSA. The CDR3 has 17 amino acids. Trimming took 2 bases from V and 1 from J; bases not matched to a gene: 10. CDR3 in DNA: TGTGCCAGCAGCTTAAGGAGCGGAGCGGGAGTGTCCTACGAGCAGTACTTC. Translation gives CASSLRSGAGVSYEQYF.

This clonotype was seen many times. The chain has TRBV12-3 or TRBV12-4 and TRBJ2-4; 13 bases fit TRBD2. The ends lost 8 bases at V and 1 base at J; junction bases unmatched: 2. The CDR3 extends over 15 amino acids. The CDR3 DNA is TGTGCCAGCGGACTAGCGGGAGTTGCCAAAAACATTCAGTACTTC. It translates to CASGLAGVAKNIQYF.

At least ten counts were recorded for this clonotype. The V and J genes are TRBV20-1 and TRBJ1-5; tentatively, D is TRBD1 (5 bases). V lost 6 bases to trimming and J lost 1 base, with 7 bases between them. The CDR3 covers 12 residues. The germline CDR1 and CDR2 sequences are DFQATT and SNEGSKA (reference sequence). The CDR3 protein is CSARQSNQPQHF. In nucleotides, the CDR3 is TGCAGTGCGAGACAGAGCAATCAGCCCCAGCATTTT.

This clonotype was seen at least ten times. V is TRBV30 and J is TRBJ2-7; perhaps TRBD1 as D (5 bases). The CDR3 sequence is 13 residues long. Looked up from germline, CDR1 is GTSNPN and CDR2 is SVGIG (reference sequence). The V gene lost 0 bases and the J gene lost 2 bases, with 8 bases spanning the gap. CDR3 in DNA: TGTGCCTGGAGTGTCGGCAGGGCCTACGAGCAGTACTTC. This translates into CAWSVGRAYEQYF. The full variable domain, completed using reference TRBV30 and TRBJ2-7, is SQTIHQWPATLVQPVGSPLSLECTVEGTSNPNLYWYRQAAGRGLQLLFYSVGIGQISSEVPQNLSASRPQDRQFILSSKKLLLSDSGFYLCAWSVGRAYEQYFGPGTRLTVT.

This clonotype was found many times. The CDR3 nucleotides read TGCAGTGCGACCGGGACAGGGGGCGTCACTGAAGCTTTCTTT. Residues: CSATGTGGVTEAFF. V usage is TRBV20-1 and J usage is TRBJ1-1, with 12 bases identical to TRBD1. CDR1 and CDR2 (germline): DFQATT, SNEGSKA (reference sequence). V lost 6 bases and J lost 4; bases outside the gene matches: 6. CDR3 length equals 14 residues.

This clonotype was counted many times. The chain recombines TRBV27 with TRBJ2-7; 9 nucleotides agree with TRBD2. J gave up 1 base and V 1 base, and 5 bases lay outside the gene matches. The germline V gene encodes CDR1 MNHEY and CDR2 SMNVEV (reference sequence). The CDR3 sequence is 16 residues long. CDR3 in DNA: TGTGCCAGCAGTTTATTCCCGCGGGAGGGATCCTACGAGCAGTACTTC. Protein sequence: CASSLFPREGSYEQYF.